What follows is one T cell receptor (beta chain) and its context. The target of this receptor is not known. No per-base quality is available; no much larger clone lies one base away. The CDR3 sequence holds 16 residues, the cysteine and phenylalanine included. The kept DNA is CDR3 alone, 48 bases in frame from the first base. For CDR1 and CDR2, the germline V gene lists MNHEY and SVGAGI. V was cut back by 0 bases and J by 4 bases, leaving a gap of 12 bases between them. The source of the sample is a study of shared clonotypes between healthy human individuals (dated by TCRdb to the early 2020s). About the investigation overall: The cohort included three men and a couple of women between 18 and 49 years of age. Blood TCR repertoires of roughly five healthy adults were deeply sequenced to estimate repertoire size and the extent of clonotype sharing between individuals. Each donor's leukapheresis produced roughly between about 0.8 and 10 billion PBMCs. To increase sequencing depth and limit assay-specific biases, different laboratories used diverse techniques to prepare libraries and sequence TCR repertoires. For each donor, CD4 naive and CD4 memory were each given three plates, CD8 naive was given two plates, and CD8 memory was given one plate.

Summary of the overall study and its limitations: Incomplete sequencing was indicated by rarefaction of sorted-subset datasets, despite the large sequencing depth. Clonotypes shared by all four sorted-subset donors showed higher generation probabilities than non-shared clonotypes. Sampling was restricted to blood, and TCR repertoires in tissues likely differ from the TCR repertoires found in blood. When several donors were compared, the shared fraction of clonotypes was about 5% for naive CD4, around 4% for naive CD8, roughly 2.3% for memory CD4, and around 0.4% for memory CD8. Because the study included a small number of donors, the genetic and exposure-history diversity represented was limited. Pairwise subsampling indicated that sequencing depth was expected to affect the degree of clonotype sharing among donors. Naive subsets generally had larger estimated clonotype richness than memory subsets.

The donors were healthy, HIV-negative adults who had no recently reported acute infections or vaccinations. Every donor was a Caucasian adult residing in Nashville, Tennessee, USA. CD4+ T cells were enriched through magnetic negative selection, after which naive cells were positively selected on CD45RA and the remaining negative fraction served as the memory subset. After blood collection by leukapheresis, PBMCs were isolated using Ficoll-Histopaque density gradient centrifugation and then cryopreserved in the vapor phase of liquid nitrogen. Purity and quantity of every magnetically sorted T cell population were checked by analytical flow cytometry. Genomic DNA was isolated from every sorted fraction and measured by UV absorbance on a Nanodrop 2000c. TCR CDR3 regions were amplified from genomic DNA by multiplex PCR using the deep immunoSEQ assay. For each cell subset, the extracted genomic DNA was distributed evenly across all wells of several immunoSEQ 96-well plates, and each plate served as one replicate. Each replicate PCR for sorted subsets received about 180 ng genomic DNA, equal to tens of thousands of T cell genomes. Purified libraries were quantified with a Qubit 3.0 fluorometer, sized on a Bioanalyzer 2100, and re-quantified with the KAPA Library Quantification kit. A separate single-read 150-cycle Illumina NextSeq 550 flow cell was used to sequence each immunoSEQ 96-well plate. As for the authors' bioinformatics: The immunoSEQ output contained only junctional sequences without quality scores, so filtering could not match that applied to full-length reads. Sequences were annotated with PyIR, a Python wrapper for IgBLAST v1.9, and V/J genes and CDR3 were assigned using IMGT germline references. Reads were removed for weak V/J assignments (E-value above 1e-6), missing CDR3, stop codons, out-of-frame junctions, or ambiguous translated residues. V3J clonotypes were defined as sequences sharing an identical inferred V gene, J gene, and CDR3 amino acid sequence. Percentage overlap between repertoires was calculated by dividing the number of shared unique clonotypes by the size of the smaller repertoire. Three approaches were used to assess repertoire richness: RTK rarefaction, the Chao1 estimator, and Recon v2.1 estimates of unobserved clonotypes. Generation probabilities were computed with OLGA for all TCRbeta clonotypes obtained by the gDNA method from several donors. Drawn from immuneACCESS, this table holds only the in-frame rearrangements with V and J called that TCRdb kept. Clones are partly lost; checked studies trace under half to an unresolved V gene and leave the rest unexplained. The DNA was the basis for D and trimming; V, J and clone size are from that table. Within this sample are hundreds of thousands of clones, with 96% of them counted one time only. The ten largest clonotypes hold about 0.064% of the sample.

The sequenced sample consisted of naive CD4+ T cells sorted from blood. The cell subset or site label here, explained by the study, means: CD45RA+ positively selected. The receptor chain draws on TRBV6-5 and TRBJ2-2; TRBD1 might be the D gene, on 6 matching bases. The source is a woman aged 25-40 years in good health. The nucleotide sequence is TGTGCCAGCAGTTACTCATTACAGGGTTTCACCGGGGAGCTGTTTTTT. Translated, it reads CASSYSLQGFTGELFF.